A single sample is the source of the 7 T cell receptor beta chains below, sequenced in a study of cytomegalovirus exposure and HLA in healthy donors. Primers for the PCR totalled 60 Vbeta and 13 Jbeta. TCRdb's copy holds only in-frame clones and misses some; the assay was immunoSEQ multiplex PCR. This sample has about 160,000 clones, with about four fifths found just once. Material: PBMCs. The receptors were gathered from a male donor in good health and CMV-seropositive.

This chain links TRBV9 with TRBJ1-4; D gene ambiguous. V was clipped by 3 bases and J by 6 bases, with 15 bases between them. The length of the CDR3 is 15 residues. Germline V gene data show CDR1 as SGDLS and CDR2 as YYNGEE. The CDR3 is CASSAATGYHEKLFF. As DNA, the CDR3 is TGTGCCAGCAGCGCGGCGACGGGTTACCATGAAAAACTGTTTTTT.

The V call is TRBV18, the J call TRBJ2-5, with D possibly being TRBD1 (5 bases). The germline gives CDR1 KGHSH, CDR2 LQKENI. The length of the CDR3 is 15 residues. V shed 8 bases and J shed 2 bases, with 18 bases lying between them. The CDR3 DNA is TGTGCCAGCCTCACCAATACAGGTTCTCAAGAGACCCAGTACTTC. Its protein is CASLTNTGSQETQYF.

Here the CDR3 reads CASSVALAHNTQYF. The DNA of the CDR3 is TGTGCCAGCAGCGTAGCGCTAGCACACAATACGCAGTATTTT. The V and J genes are TRBV9 and TRBJ2-3, with a weak D call TRBD2 (5 bases). Deletions cut 0 bases from V and 7 bases from J, with 12 bases between. This CDR3 contains 14 residues. Germline V gives CDR1 SGDLS, CDR2 YYNGEE.

This chain uses TRBV9 with TRBJ2-1, with a possible D match to TRBD2 (7 bases). The V and J ends lost 4 bases and 6 bases respectively, with 20 bases between them. The CDR3 is made up of 16 amino acids. CDR1 and CDR2 (germline): SGDLS, YYNGEE. CDR3 bases: TGTGCCAGCAGCCCTCGACTAGCAGGGGTTCTCAATGAGCAGTTCTTC. Its translation: CASSPRLAGVLNEQFF.

The genes are TRBV5-1 and TRBJ1-1; tentative D call: TRBD1 (5 bases). V lost 3 bases and J 1 base, leaving 10 bases between the germline ends. This CDR3 region has 14 residues. The V gene's germline CDR1 is SGHRS and CDR2 YFSETQ. The CDR3 DNA follows: TGCGCCAGCAGCTCGGGGGAGGGGAACACTGAAGCTTTCTTT. It encodes CASSSGEGNTEAFF.

The chain joins TRBV5-4 to TRBJ1-1; D possibly corresponds to TRBD1 (5 bases). Looked up from germline, CDR1 is SGHNT and CDR2 is YYREEE (reference sequence). V lost 4 bases and J lost 0, with 13 bases in between. CDR3 size: 15 residues. The CDR3: CASSLGAGLNTEAFF. As DNA, the CDR3 is TGTGCCAGCAGCCTAGGGGCGGGGCTGAACACTGAAGCTTTCTTT. The whole variable domain, filled in from reference TRBV5-4 and TRBJ1-1, reads ETGVTQSPTHLIKTRGQQVTLRCSSQSGHNTVSWYQQALGQGPQFIFQYYREEENGRGNFPPRFSGLQFPNYSSELNVNALELDDSALYLCASSLGAGLNTEAFFGQGTRLTVV.

The V call is TRBV4-1, the J call TRBJ1-1; D gene ambiguous. The CDR3 is made up of 13 amino acids. Trimming removed 3 bases from V and 0 bases from J, with 5 bases in between. Germline V gene sequence: CDR1 MGHRA, CDR2 YSYEKL. The DNA of the CDR3 is TGCGCCAGCAGCCAGCGCATGAACACTGAAGCTTTCTTT. Protein: CASSQRMNTEAFF.